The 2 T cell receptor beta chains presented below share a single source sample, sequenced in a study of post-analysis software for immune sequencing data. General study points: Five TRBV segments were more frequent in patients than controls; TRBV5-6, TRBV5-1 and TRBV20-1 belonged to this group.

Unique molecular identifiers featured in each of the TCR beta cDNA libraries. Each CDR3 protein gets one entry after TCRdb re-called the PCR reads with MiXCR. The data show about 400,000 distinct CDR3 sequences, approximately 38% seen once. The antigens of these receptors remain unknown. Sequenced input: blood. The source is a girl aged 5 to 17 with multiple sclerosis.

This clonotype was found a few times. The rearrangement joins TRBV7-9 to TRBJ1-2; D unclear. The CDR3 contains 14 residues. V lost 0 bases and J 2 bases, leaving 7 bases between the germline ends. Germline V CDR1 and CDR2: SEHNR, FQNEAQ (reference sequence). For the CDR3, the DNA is TGTGCCAGCAGCTTAGCGTCAGAGAACTATGGCTACACCTTC. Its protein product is CASSLASENYGYTF.

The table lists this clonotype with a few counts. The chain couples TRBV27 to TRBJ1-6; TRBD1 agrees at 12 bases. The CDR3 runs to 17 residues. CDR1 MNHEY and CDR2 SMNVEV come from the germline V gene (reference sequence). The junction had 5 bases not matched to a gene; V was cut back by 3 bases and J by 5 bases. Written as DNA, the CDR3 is TGTGCCAGCAGTTTGCAGGGACAGGGGGCAAATAATTCACCCCTCCACTTT. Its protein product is CASSLQGQGANNSPLHF.